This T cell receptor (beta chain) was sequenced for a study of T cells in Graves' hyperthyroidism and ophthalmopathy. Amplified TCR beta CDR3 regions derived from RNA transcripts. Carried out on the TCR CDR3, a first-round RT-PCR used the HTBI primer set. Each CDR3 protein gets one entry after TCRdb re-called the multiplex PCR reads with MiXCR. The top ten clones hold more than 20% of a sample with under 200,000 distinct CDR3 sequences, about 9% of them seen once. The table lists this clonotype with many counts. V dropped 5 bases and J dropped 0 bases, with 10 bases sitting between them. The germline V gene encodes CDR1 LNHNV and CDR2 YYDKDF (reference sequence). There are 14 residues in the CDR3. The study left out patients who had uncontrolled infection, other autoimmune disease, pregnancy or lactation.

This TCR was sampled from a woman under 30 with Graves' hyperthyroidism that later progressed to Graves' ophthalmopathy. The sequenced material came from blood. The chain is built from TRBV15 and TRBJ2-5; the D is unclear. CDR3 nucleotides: TGTGCCACCAGCGCAGGAAGGAACCAAGAGACCCAGTACTTC. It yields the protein CATSAGRNQETQYF.